The 18 T cell receptor beta chains in this list originate from one sample, sequenced in a study of shared clonotypes between healthy human individuals. Naive CD8 isolation took CD45RO-negative cells positively selected for CCR7 and excluded terminally differentiated effector memory CD45RA+ cells. Libraries were prepared by immunoSEQ multiplex PCR; TCRdb keeps only in-frame clonotypes and omits some of them. The table records some 2 million clones, just under 95% of them present only once. The sequenced sample was naive CD8+ T cells sorted from blood. The receptors were gathered from a man aged 18-30 years in good health.

This chain links TRBV19 with TRBJ2-7; 10 bases line up with TRBD1. CDR3 size: 14 residues. Germline V gives CDR1 LNHDA, CDR2 SQIVND (reference sequence). Germline trimming cut 10 bases from V and 2 bases from J; bases unmatched to any gene: 8. This CDR3 reads CATSPGQGAYEQYF. CDR3 DNA: TGTGCCACCTCACCAGGACAGGGGGCCTACGAGCAGTACTTC.

The chain carries TRBV4-1 and TRBJ2-3, with 7 bases fitting TRBD2. The germline V gene has CDR1 MGHRA and CDR2 YSYEKL. The CDR3 is made up of 18 amino acids. V was pared by 3 bases and J by 2 bases, with 14 bases of the junction left unmatched. The CDR3 DNA reads as TGCGCCAGCAGCCAGCATCTCACCCTAGCGGACAACACAGATACGCAGTATTTT. It specifies CASSQHLTLADNTDTQYF.

The chain carries TRBV30 and TRBJ2-5; TRBD2 matches 9 bases. Trimming took 1 base from V and 5 from J; bases not matched to a gene: 8. The CDR3 extends over 15 amino acids. In germline, CDR1 is GTSNPN, CDR2 SVGIG (reference sequence). CDR3 sequence (DNA): TGTGCCTGGAGTGACGGAGCGGGAGGTTACGAGACCCAGTACTTC. Residues: CAWSDGAGGYETQYF.

This clone has only one observation. The genes are TRBV28 and TRBJ1-5; D is undetermined. There are 15 residues in the CDR3. Trimming took 3 bases from V and 1 from J, leaving 10 bases between them. CDR1 is MDHEN and CDR2 is SYDVKM in the germline V gene. CDR3 sequence reads: CASSFYGQSNQPQHF. In nucleotides, the CDR3 is TGTGCCAGCAGTTTTTACGGTCAGAGCAATCAGCCCCAGCATTTT.

On this clone: The sample contains more than one DNA sequence encoding this CDR3. The chain links TRBV4-1 to TRBJ2-1; D not certain. Germline CDR1 is MGHRA and CDR2 is YSYEKL. The CDR3 sequence is 16 residues long. Trimming pared 0 bases from V and 0 bases from J, leaving 9 bases between. The CDR3 spells CASSQDRSSSYNEQFF. CDR3 nucleotides: TGCGCCAGCAGCCAAGATAGGTCGAGCTCCTACAATGAGCAGTTCTTC.

The chain links TRBV27 to TRBJ1-3; D not certain. V was shortened by 0 bases and J by 8 bases, with 8 bases between the two germline ends. The germline gives CDR1 MNHEY, CDR2 SMNVEV (reference sequence). The CDR3 runs 13 residues. CDR3 loop: CASSLSDGDTIYF. The CDR3 coding sequence is TGTGCCAGCAGTTTATCAGACGGGGACACCATATATTTT.

The V call is TRBV4-3, the J call TRBJ2-3, with D possibly being TRBD2 (6 bases). CDR1 and CDR2 from the germline V gene are LGHNA and YSLEER. The CDR3 is 15 amino acids. V was pared by 4 bases and J by 1 base, with 12 bases between. This CDR3 reads CASSPWSSGTDTQYF. DNA of the CDR3: TGCGCCAGCAGCCCCTGGTCTAGCGGCACAGATACGCAGTATTTT.

The chain couples TRBV27 to TRBJ2-7, with a possible D match to TRBD2 (6 bases). CDR1 is MNHEY, CDR2 SMNVEV, per germline (reference sequence). This CDR3 has 16 residues. Trimming removed 2 bases from V and 0 bases from J, with 14 bases in between. In nucleotides, the CDR3 is TGTGCCAGCAGTTTAAGCCTCTACGGGGGCTCCTACGAGCAGTACTTC. Amino acids: CASSLSLYGGSYEQYF.

This sequence joins TRBV4-3 and TRBJ2-1, with TRBD2 identical over 10 bases. Trimming took 4 bases from V and 4 from J; bases not matched to a gene: 7. CDR3 length equals 16 residues. Germline lookup yields CDR1 LGHNA and CDR2 YSLEER. CDR3 sequence: CASSLFLAGDYNEQFF. CDR3 DNA: TGCGCCAGCAGCCTTTTCCTAGCGGGAGATTACAATGAGCAGTTCTTC.

The rearrangement joins TRBV11-2 to TRBJ2-7; TRBD1 might be the D (5 bases). The germline V and J ends were trimmed by 6 bases and 0 bases, with 21 bases remaining between them. This CDR3 contains 17 residues. Germline CDR1 reads SGHAT; CDR2 reads FQNNGV. Here the CDR3 reads CASSYLFSPRGSYEQYF. For the CDR3, the DNA is TGTGCCAGCAGTTACCTCTTCAGTCCTAGGGGCTCCTACGAGCAGTACTTC.

V and J are TRBV6-1 and TRBJ2-3, with 8 bases aligning to TRBD1. The CDR3 covers 14 residues. Germline V gives CDR1 MNHNS, CDR2 SASEGT. The ends lost 7 bases at V and 4 bases at J; junction bases unmatched: 7. The CDR3 bases are TGTGCCAGCATGGTCCGGGACAGGCCAGATACGCAGTATTTT. Translation gives CASMVRDRPDTQYF.

The chain recombines TRBV5-1 with TRBJ2-7; TRBD2 matches 11 bases. J was trimmed by 0 bases and V by 0 bases; bases with no gene match: 14. The CDR3 runs to 20 residues. CDR1 is SGHRS and CDR2 is YFSETQ in the germline V gene. The CDR3 loop reads CASSLDRTTSGTSSSYEQYF. In DNA, the CDR3 is TGCGCCAGCAGCTTGGACCGGACGACTAGCGGGACTAGCAGCTCCTACGAGCAGTACTTC. Full variable domain (rest looked up from reference TRBV5-1 and TRBJ2-7): KAGVTQTPRYLIKTRGQQVTLSCSPISGHRSVSWYQQTPGQGLQFLFEYFSETQRNKGNFPGRFSGRQFSNSRSEMNVSTLELGDSALYLCASSLDRTTSGTSSSYEQYFGPGTRLTVT.

The chain links TRBV6-5 to TRBJ2-5, with unresolved D. V lost 3 bases to trimming and J lost 11 bases, with 10 bases between them. CDR3 length: 11 amino acids. Germline V gene lookup returns CDR1 MNHEY and CDR2 SVGAGI. The CDR3 bases are TGTGCCAGCAGTTATGGGTCGGAGCAGTACTTC. As protein: CASSYGSEQYF.

The chain is built from TRBV6-5 and TRBJ1-1; no reliable D call. Looked up from germline, CDR1 is MNHEY and CDR2 is SVGAGI. CDR3 length: 15 residues. V was cut by 2 bases and J by 1 base, with 11 bases left in between. The CDR3: CASSYGGSANTEAFF. The DNA for the CDR3 is TGTGCCAGCAGTTACGGCGGCAGCGCGAACACTGAAGCTTTCTTT.

The chain has TRBV4-1 and TRBJ2-7; no firm D call. This CDR3 spans 14 amino acids. The V gene's germline CDR1 is MGHRA and CDR2 YSYEKL. Trimming left V 2 bases short and J 4 bases short, with 12 bases between. CDR3 protein: CASSQTSQRYEQYF. Here the CDR3 DNA reads TGCGCCAGCAGCCAAACGTCCCAACGTTACGAGCAGTACTTC.

The chain combines TRBV5-1 with TRBJ2-5; maybe TRBD2 (6 bases). This CDR3 region has 18 residues. Germline V gives CDR1 SGHRS, CDR2 YFSETQ. The V gene lost 0 bases and the J gene lost 1 base, with 19 bases spanning the gap. The DNA for the CDR3 is TGCGCCAGCAGCTTGGTCTGGTCACTAGCAGGACTCCAAGAGACCCAGTACTTC. It translates to CASSLVWSLAGLQETQYF.

A note on this clone: This same CDR3 is encoded by further DNA sequences in the sample. The V gene is TRBV27, the J gene TRBJ2-7; no firm D call. The CDR3 spans 11 residues. Germline CDR1 is MNHEY and CDR2 is SMNVEV (reference sequence). Trimming shortened V by 0 bases and J by 5 bases, and 2 bases separated the two germline ends. CDR3 sequence: CASSLSHEQYF. The CDR3 coding sequence is TGTGCCAGCAGTTTATCGCACGAGCAGTACTTC.

Regarding this clone: In the same sample, other DNA sequences code for this CDR3. V and J are TRBV27 and TRBJ1-6; possibly TRBD1 for D (5 bases). Germline CDR1 reads MNHEY; CDR2 reads SMNVEV (reference sequence). V lost 4 bases and J 2 bases, leaving 12 bases between the germline ends. This CDR3 has 16 residues. The CDR3 region has the DNA TGTGCCAGCAGTTCCCAGGGAGTCACCTATAATTCACCCCTCCACTTT. Translated: CASSSQGVTYNSPLHF.